This TCR beta chain was found in a study of blood T cell repertoires in COVID-19 (dated by TCRdb to the early 2020s). Study-wide context: Samples covering the acute and convalescent phases of COVID-19 were provided by collaborators in the United States, Italy and Spain. The material from the prospective study consisted of cDNA or gDNA derived from T cells, B-cell-depleted T cells, or PBMCs. Subjects who had been exposed to COVID-19, were actively infected with it, or had recovered from it provided the deeply sampled blood TCRbeta repertoires that made up the dataset. The repertoires were released in a freely available public database intended as a resource for research on the immune response to SARS-CoV-2. The samples were drawn from the first 160 participants of the ongoing ImmuneRACE study and from 1,254 subjects provided by 6 global collaborators. A de-identified subject ID, COVID-19 status, age in years and sex were almost always included in the sample metadata. HLA class I and class II types, where available, came from metadata supplied by the sample provider rather than from assay-based typing.

This clone occurred once. The clone's antigen remains unknown. No clone much larger than this one lies a single base away; base qualities are absent. The investigation overall reported the following: How much clinical and demographic metadata was included differed by source and by participant, and the metadata was provided uncurated.

TCRbeta CDR3 regions were amplified from genomic DNA using the immunoSEQ Assay, a bias-controlled multiplex PCR. Under the source paper's analysis protocol: Nucleated cell counts per sample were estimated from amplification of reference gene primers within the assay. Sequence reads were collapsed and filtered to measure the absolute abundance of every unique TCRbeta CDR3 rearrangement. For each sample, productive Simpson clonality was calculated as the square root of Simpson's diversity index over productive rearrangements. Entries here come from immuneACCESS through TCRdb and include only in-frame sequences with V and J called. Some clones fail to appear in such tables; in the studies checked, an unresolved V gene covers under half of the shortfall, and the cause of the remainder is unknown. V and J calls and clone size follow that table, whereas D and trimming were derived from the DNA. In all, the sample holds about 430,000 clones, and approximately 90% of those were seen once. The biggest ten clones account for roughly 0.87% of the sample.

CDR1 and CDR2 (SGHRS, YFSETQ) derive from the germline V gene. V is trimmed back by 4 bases and J by 5 bases, and the junction contains 11 bases that no gene match accounts for. The CDR3 spans 15 residues, from the cysteine through the phenylalanine. The kept DNA is CDR3 alone, 45 bases in frame from the first base. In Seattle, one collaborating source enrolled patients while the infection was active and tracked those patients longitudinally over the course of disease. Whole blood was collected in K2EDTA tubes by collaborating institutions according to the institutions' own protocols. For TCRbeta analysis, collaborator samples were shipped as frozen whole blood, as isolated PBMCs, or as DNA extracted from either sample type.

The source is a man between 18 and 35 years old with COVID-19, enrolled during active disease. Sequenced: peripheral blood. This chain is built from TRBV5-1 and TRBJ1-2, with 7 bases matching TRBD1. CDR3 region: CASSPGTVQGYGYTF. The sequenced DNA is TGCGCCAGCAGCCCCGGGACAGTACAGGGATATGGCTACACCTTC.